The clone carrying this TCR beta chain was observed many times. Its cognate antigen is unknown. The sample comes from a study of CD8 T cells in ankylosing spondylitis. Findings of the study overall: The authors reported significant enrichment of disease-linked clones in matched ankylosing spondylitis synovial fluid. Seemingly characteristic of ankylosing spondylitis blood was a TCR beta motif consisting of roughly 8 highly homologous variants.

V dropped 1 base and J dropped 10; count of bases not matched to a gene: 14. CDR1 is SGHTA and CDR2 is FQGNSA in the germline V gene. The CDR3 loop spans 16 amino acids. TCRdb independently ran MiXCR on the 5' RACE reads; one entry per CDR3 protein. The table shows over 110,000 distinct CDR3 sequences, with roughly 8% occurring only once. The sequence was collected from a male donor with ankylosing spondylitis. Sequenced material: synovial fluid, either unsorted or a sorted T cell fraction (not recorded which). The rearrangement uses TRBV7-2 and TRBJ1-2; 8 bases are shared with TRBD1. CDR3 residues: CASSLGGQVLRDDYTF. The CDR3 coding sequence is TGTGCCAGCAGCTTAGGGGGACAGGTATTACGGGATGACTACACCTTC.